The clone carrying this TCR beta chain was observed once. CDR1 is MNHNY and CDR2 is SVGAGI in the germline V gene (reference sequence). This CDR3 has 15 amino acids. The germline V and J ends were trimmed by 2 bases and 15 bases, with 23 bases remaining between them. These data are taken from a study of blood T cell repertoires in COVID-19. Sequencing was performed with immunoSEQ multiplex PCR; in TCRdb, only in-frame clones are kept and a portion is missing. Of 26,000 or so clones listed, over 75% are singletons. This receptor was identified in a human donor with active COVID-19. The donor label of this sample is uncertain. The rearrangement joins TRBV6-6 to TRBJ2-1; weak D call: TRBD1 (6 bases). The sequenced material came from peripheral blood. Here the CDR3 DNA reads TGTGCCAGCAGTTACGGGGCAGGGGAAATTAAGATACGGTTCTTC. Residues: CASSYGAGEIKIRFF.